The 30 T cell receptor beta chains given below trace back to one sample, sequenced in a study of cytomegalovirus exposure and HLA in healthy donors (dated by TCRdb to between 2016 and 2019). Library creation used the immunoSEQ multiplex PCR assay. Drawn from immuneACCESS, this table holds only the in-frame rearrangements with V and J called that TCRdb kept. Clones are partly lost; checked studies trace under half to an unresolved V gene and leave the rest unexplained. The sample yields about 63,000 clones; just under 95% were counted once. The top ten constitute around 7% of the sample. Sample: PBMCs. These receptors all come from a woman aged 18 to 35 in good health and CMV-seropositive.

About this clone: An end of the junction does not agree with germline; a read error may underlie this. The chain recombines TRBV28 with TRBJ1-1; no clear D gene. The CDR3 totals 11 residues. Germline assignment: CDR1 MDHEN and CDR2 SYDVKM. CDR3: CASSLWGANIF. Written as DNA, the CDR3 is TGTGCCAGCAGTTTATGGGGCGCAAATATCTTT.

This chain uses TRBV5-1 with TRBJ1-4; TRBD1 agrees at 9 bases. This CDR3 comprises 14 residues. Losses at the gene ends were 1 base for V and 7 bases for J; bases not matched to a gene: 2. Germline CDR1 SGHRS, CDR2 YFSETQ. The CDR3 spells CASSLSDRGEKLFF. The CDR3 DNA sequence: TGCGCCAGCAGCTTGTCGGACAGGGGTGAAAAACTGTTTTTT.

The chain couples TRBV9 to TRBJ2-5, with 8 positions matching TRBD2. From germline, CDR1 is SGDLS and CDR2 YYNGEE. The CDR3 has 15 amino acids. The trim removed 4 bases at V and 2 bases at J, leaving 7 bases unmatched. This CDR3 reads CASSQLGGGQETQYF. DNA of the CDR3: TGTGCCAGCAGCCAACTGGGCGGGGGGCAAGAGACCCAGTACTTC.

The chain employs TRBV28 and TRBJ1-3, with D maybe TRBD1 (5 bases). CDR1 MDHEN and CDR2 SYDVKM come from the germline V gene. This CDR3 has 18 amino acids. V was cut by 1 base and J by 0 bases, with 16 bases left in between. The CDR3 DNA follows: TGTGCCAGCAGTTTATCTCTGGTCGACAGTCCCTCTGGAAACACCATATATTTT. As protein: CASSLSLVDSPSGNTIYF.

This clone was detected once. This rearrangement joins TRBV29-1 to TRBJ2-3, with 9 bases matching TRBD1. Germline lookup yields CDR1 SQVTM and CDR2 ANQGSEA. With 7 bases clipped from V and 1 base from J, the junction kept 3 bases outside the gene matches. The CDR3 is made up of 13 amino acids. CDR3 amino acids: CSERQGGTDTQYF. The CDR3 DNA follows: TGCAGCGAACGACAGGGGGGCACAGATACGCAGTATTTT.

The chain carries TRBV9 and TRBJ2-3; the D is unclear. Germline values: CDR1 SGDLS, CDR2 YYNGEE. V was shortened by 4 bases and J by 2 bases, with 8 bases between the two germline ends. This CDR3 contains 13 residues. CDR3 amino acids: CASSPSPTDTQYF. DNA for the CDR3: TGTGCCAGCAGCCCCTCCCCCACAGATACGCAGTATTTT.

This chain uses TRBV7-7 with TRBJ1-5; 12 bases fit TRBD1. CDR1 and CDR2 from the germline V gene are SSHAT and FNYEAQ (reference sequence). Trimming at V came to 5 bases and at J to 1 base, leaving 15 bases not matched to a gene. CDR3 length: 20 residues. CDR3: CASSHPGRDRGHLSNQPQHF. For the CDR3, the DNA is TGTGCCAGCAGCCACCCGGGGCGGGACAGGGGGCACTTGAGCAATCAGCCCCAGCATTTT.

The chain is built from TRBV28 and TRBJ1-4; possibly TRBD1 for D (5 bases). Germline assignment: CDR1 MDHEN and CDR2 SYDVKM. Trimming stripped 7 bases from V and 8 bases from J, with 11 bases between. The CDR3 is 12 residues long. CDR3 sequence (DNA): TGTGCCAGCACTTTCGGGGGGGAAAAACTGTTTTTT. Amino acid sequence: CASTFGGEKLFF.

V gene TRBV30 combines with J gene TRBJ2-2; D unresolved. V shed 0 bases and J shed 2 bases, with 4 bases lying between them. The CDR3 loop spans 13 amino acids. Germline V gene sequence: CDR1 GTSNPN, CDR2 SVGIG (reference sequence). CDR3: CAWSVLNTGELFF. The DNA of the CDR3 is TGTGCCTGGAGTGTACTAAACACCGGGGAGCTGTTTTTT.

The chain carries TRBV28 and TRBJ2-7; 14 bases are shared with TRBD2. The CDR3 runs 16 residues. CDR1 is MDHEN, CDR2 SYDVKM, per germline. V shed 5 bases and J 5 bases; nucleotides not matched to a gene: 8. The CDR3 nucleotides read TGTGCCAGCAGTAAACCGGGACTAGCGGGAGTTGACGAGCAGTACTTC. As protein: CASSKPGLAGVDEQYF.

Worth noting for this clone: This same CDR3 is encoded by further DNA sequences in the sample. The rearrangement joins TRBV9 to TRBJ2-1; 10 bases map to TRBD2. CDR1 and CDR2 from the germline V gene are SGDLS and YYNGEE. CDR3 size: 15 residues. V shed 0 bases and J 6 bases; nucleotides not matched to a gene: 3. CDR3 bases: TGTGCCAGCAGCGTAGGGCTAGCGGGAGTCAATGAGCAGTTCTTC. Protein: CASSVGLAGVNEQFF.

This sequence joins TRBV6-6 and TRBJ2-7; TRBD2 might be the D (7 bases). Germline CDR1 is MNHNY and CDR2 is SVGAGI (reference sequence). The CDR3 consists of 15 residues. Trimming shortened V by 0 bases and J by 6 bases, and 15 bases separated the two germline ends. The CDR3 coding sequence is TGTGCCAGCAGTTACTCTCTAGGGGGGGGAGGCGAGCAGTACTTC. It translates to CASSYSLGGGGEQYF.

This clone was counted once. The chain combines TRBV13 with TRBJ2-5, with 10 bases fitting TRBD1. CDR1 and CDR2 from the germline V gene are PRHDT and FYEKMQ (reference sequence). This CDR3 has 15 residues. V shed 4 bases and J 5 bases; nucleotides not matched to a gene: 7. DNA for the CDR3: TGTGCCAGCAGCTCCGGGACAGGGGTGGGCGAGACCCAGTACTTC. Amino acids: CASSSGTGVGETQYF. Variable domain in full (rest from reference TRBV13 and TRBJ2-5): AAGVIQSPRHLIKEKRETATLKCYPIPRHDTVYWYQQGPGQDPQFLISFYEKMQSDKGSIPDRFSAQQFSDYHSELNMSSLELGDSALYFCASSSGTGVGETQYFGPGTRLLVL.

The chain uses TRBV7-9 and TRBJ1-2; 10 bases agree with TRBD1. The length of the CDR3 is 17 residues. Germline V gene sequence: CDR1 SEHNR, CDR2 FQNEAQ (reference sequence). V shed 2 bases, J shed 3 bases, and the junction held 9 bases outside the gene matches. CDR3 DNA sequence: TGTGCCAGCAGCTTAAACTCTCGGACAGGGGGTGACTATGGCTACACCTTC. It is translated as CASSLNSRTGGDYGYTF.

V usage is TRBV10-3 and J usage is TRBJ1-5; D gene unclear. V was shortened by 0 bases and J by 1 base, with 10 bases between the two germline ends. Per germline, CDR1 ENHRY and CDR2 SYGVKD. CDR3 length: 16 amino acids. The CDR3 nucleotides are TGTGCCATCAGTGAGTCGATTCGGGGAAGCAATCAGCCCCAGCATTTT. It codes for CAISESIRGSNQPQHF.

The genes are TRBV30 and TRBJ2-4, with D unresolved. Looked up from germline, CDR1 is GTSNPN and CDR2 is SVGIG (reference sequence). Trimming pared 2 bases from V and 8 bases from J, leaving 10 bases between. The CDR3 totals 12 residues. CDR3: CAWSSPGDIQYF. CDR3 DNA: TGTGCCTGGAGTAGTCCTGGAGACATTCAGTACTTC. Looking up the rest from reference TRBV30 and TRBJ2-4 gives the full variable domain: SQTIHQWPATLVQPVGSPLSLECTVEGTSNPNLYWYRQAAGRGLQLLFYSVGIGQISSEVPQNLSASRPQDRQFILSSKKLLLSDSGFYLCAWSSPGDIQYFGAGTRLSVL.

The chain links TRBV6-5 to TRBJ2-1; D not resolved. The CDR3 runs to 12 residues. The V gene's germline CDR1 is MNHEY and CDR2 SVGAGI. Between the trimmed V and J ends, which lost 5 bases and 7 bases, there was a span of 9 bases. CDR3 loop: CASSPRSNEQFF. As DNA, the CDR3 is TGTGCCAGCAGTCCCAGGTCGAATGAGCAGTTCTTC.

The chain recombines TRBV19 with TRBJ1-5; tentative D call: TRBD1 (5 bases). Germline V gene lookup returns CDR1 LNHDA and CDR2 SQIVND (reference sequence). Deletions cut 2 bases from V and 1 base from J, with 9 bases between. This CDR3 is 15 amino acids long. In nucleotides, the CDR3 is TGTGCCAGTAGTATAATGGGGCCCAGCAATCAGCCCCAGCATTTT. Amino acid sequence: CASSIMGPSNQPQHF. Using reference TRBV19 and TRBJ1-5 for the parts outside the CDR3, the full variable domain is DGGITQSPKYLFRKEGQNVTLSCEQNLNHDAMYWYRQDPGQGLRLIYYSQIVNDFQKGDIAEGYSVSREKKESFPLTVTSAQKNPTAFYLCASSIMGPSNQPQHFGDGTRLSIL.

The chain recombines TRBV7-9 with TRBJ2-7, with D tentatively TRBD2 (6 bases). Trimming stripped 3 bases from V and 5 bases from J, with 14 bases between. CDR3 size: 14 residues. Germline CDR1 is SEHNR and CDR2 is FQNEAQ (reference sequence). Here the CDR3 reads CASSLSSIADEQYF. The CDR3, as DNA: TGTGCCAGCAGCTTGTCTAGCATAGCGGACGAGCAGTACTTC. The full variable domain, in which reference TRBV7-9 and TRBJ2-7 provide the parts outside the CDR3, is DTGVSQNPRHKITKRGQNVTFRCDPISEHNRLYWYRQTLGQGPEFLTYFQNEAQLEKSRLLSDRFSAERPKGSFSTLEIQRTEQGDSAMYLCASSLSSIADEQYFGPGTRLTVT.

The chain uses TRBV7-8 and TRBJ2-3, with TRBD2 matching 8 bases. V lost 4 bases and J lost 4; bases outside the gene matches: 7. The CDR3 spans 15 residues. Germline V gene data show CDR1 as SGHVS and CDR2 as FQNEAQ. The chain's CDR3 is CASSYTSGRADTQYF. In DNA form, the CDR3 reads TGTGCCAGCAGCTACACTAGCGGTCGGGCAGATACGCAGTATTTT.

The V call is TRBV2, the J call TRBJ2-3; D unresolved. Germline V gene data show CDR1 as SNHLY and CDR2 as FYNNEI. V gave up 8 bases and J gave up 2 bases, with 11 bases separating them. The CDR3 length is 13 residues. CDR3 region: CASALRNTDTQYF. The CDR3 DNA follows: TGTGCCAGCGCTCTCAGAAACACAGATACGCAGTATTTT.

The J gene is TRBJ1-1, the V gene TRBV30; 7 bases agree with TRBD1. The CDR3 is 17 residues long. The trim removed 1 base at V and 4 bases at J, leaving 15 bases unmatched. Germline V gene data show CDR1 as GTSNPN and CDR2 as SVGIG (reference sequence). The DNA for the CDR3 is TGTGCCTGGAGTGCCCCTATCGCATTTCCAGGGGGCACTGAAGCTTTCTTT. Protein sequence: CAWSAPIAFPGGTEAFF.

This clone appeared once. An end of the junction does not agree with germline; a read error may underlie this. The rearrangement joins TRBV7-7 to TRBJ2-2; the match to TRBD2 covers 7 bases. Germline V lookup: CDR1 SSHAT, CDR2 FNYEAQ (reference sequence). This CDR3 has 16 residues. The CDR3 bases are TGTGCTAGCAGCCCGTCCGGGAGGTCCAACACCGGGGAGCTGTTTTTT. Encoded protein: CASSPSGRSNTGELFF.

The chain uses TRBV7-3 and TRBJ2-1; 10 bases map to TRBD2. CDR3 length: 15 residues. J was trimmed by 5 bases and V by 4 bases; bases with no gene match: 5. In germline, CDR1 is SGHTA, CDR2 FQGTGA. CDR3 nucleotides: TGTGCCAGCAGCTCCGCTAGCGGGGGCCACAATGAGCAGTTCTTC. This gives the protein CASSSASGGHNEQFF.

The chain joins TRBV7-2 to TRBJ2-7; D is possibly TRBD2 (5 bases). The CDR3 consists of 16 residues. V was cut by 5 bases and J by 0 bases, with 17 bases left in between. The germline CDR1 and CDR2 sequences are SGHTA and FQGNSA. The CDR3 protein is CASSAEPGFSSYEQYF. The CDR3 DNA reads TGTGCCAGCAGCGCGGAGCCGGGGTTCAGCTCCTACGAGCAGTACTTC.

This chain links TRBV7-6 with TRBJ2-1; TRBD2 agrees at 10 bases. The germline V gene has CDR1 SGHVS and CDR2 FNYEAQ. The CDR3 is 19 residues long. V trimming: 5 bases; J trimming: 5 bases; junction bases outside the gene matches: 18. The CDR3 sequence: CASSLIAGGLISGNNEQFF. CDR3 bases: TGTGCCAGCAGCCTAATAGCGGGGGGTCTCATTTCCGGAAACAATGAGCAGTTCTTC.

This chain connects TRBV2 to TRBJ2-7, with TRBD2 matching 10 bases. Germline V lookup: CDR1 SNHLY, CDR2 FYNNEI. V gave up 6 bases and J gave up 4 bases; unmatched junction bases: 9. The CDR3 runs to 15 residues. CDR3 amino acids: CASSGSGRTPYEQYF. In DNA form, the CDR3 reads TGTGCCAGCAGCGGTAGCGGGAGGACCCCATACGAGCAGTACTTC. The whole variable domain, remainder taken from reference TRBV2 and TRBJ2-7, is EPEVTQTPSHQVTQMGQEVILRCVPISNHLYFYWYRQILGQKVEFLVSFYNNEISEKSEIFDDQFSVERPDGSNFTLKIRSTKLEDSAMYFCASSGSGRTPYEQYFGPGTRLTVT.

The chain has TRBV29-1 and TRBJ2-2; 7 positions match TRBD2. V was clipped by 4 bases and J by 6 bases; unmatched bases: 5. CDR1 SQVTM and CDR2 ANQGSEA come from the germline V gene. The CDR3 is made up of 13 amino acids. CDR3 amino acids: CSVVEGGAGELFF. In DNA form, the CDR3 reads TGCAGCGTTGTAGAGGGAGGGGCCGGGGAGCTGTTTTTT.

The rearrangement joins TRBV11-2 to TRBJ2-2; TRBD2 aligns across 8 bases. This CDR3 region has 16 residues. The germline V gene has CDR1 SGHAT and CDR2 FQNNGV. V trimming: 6 bases; J trimming: 4 bases; junction bases outside the gene matches: 10. The chain's CDR3 is CASSPAGLAGTGELFF. The CDR3 coding sequence is TGTGCCAGCAGTCCCGCCGGACTAGCTGGCACCGGGGAGCTGTTTTTT.

This chain connects TRBV5-1 to TRBJ2-7; possible D gene TRBD2, 5 bases. The CDR3 extends over 13 amino acids. V gave up 0 bases and J gave up 4 bases, with 8 bases separating them. Per the germline V gene, CDR1 is SGHRS and CDR2 is YFSETQ. The chain's CDR3 is CASSLVGEYEQYF. CDR3 in DNA: TGCGCCAGCAGCTTGGTCGGGGAGTACGAGCAGTACTTC.